Reported below is one TCR beta chain. Its antigen is unknown. Per-base qualities were not stored, and no clone one base away is much larger. The immunoSEQ Assay, a bias-controlled multiplex PCR, was used to amplify TCRbeta CDR3 regions from genomic DNA. Regarding the original processing steps: The number of nucleated cells in each sample was estimated from the amplification of reference gene primers within the assay. To quantify the absolute abundance of each unique TCRbeta CDR3 rearrangement, sequence reads were collapsed and filtered. For each sample, productive Simpson clonality was calculated by taking the square root of Simpson's diversity index across productive rearrangements. As stored in TCRdb, this immuneACCESS dataset retains in-frame rearrangements with V and J assigned. A fraction of the clones does not appear; measured against another copy, unresolved V genes explain less than half of the discrepancy, and the remainder lacks a known reason. For V, J and clone size, that table is used; D and trimming come from the DNA. Present in this sample are approximately 250,000 clones, 75% to 90% of which were seen just once. 8.6% of the sample belongs to the ten largest clones.

The collaborating institutions used their own protocols to collect whole blood in K2EDTA tubes. For TCRbeta analysis, collaborators shipped samples as frozen whole blood, isolated PBMCs, or DNA extracted from either of those sample types. From a lookup of the germline V gene (reference sequence), CDR1 and CDR2 are LNHNV and YYDKDF. At the junction V is shortened by 0 bases and J by 6 bases; bases outside the gene matches: 2. The CDR3 holds 14 amino acids from the cysteine to the phenylalanine. Of all the DNA, just the CDR3 is kept, 42 bases in frame from base 1. This sample was taken from a study of blood T cell repertoires in COVID-19 (dated by TCRdb to the early 2020s). About the investigation overall: Samples covering the acute and convalescent phases of COVID-19 were provided by collaborators in the United States, Italy and Spain. The material from the prospective study consisted of cDNA or gDNA derived from T cells, B-cell-depleted T cells, or PBMCs. Subjects who had been exposed to COVID-19, were actively infected with it, or had recovered from it provided the deeply sampled blood TCRbeta repertoires that made up the dataset. The repertoires were released in a freely available public database meant as a resource for research on the immune response to SARS-CoV-2. The samples were drawn from two sources: the first 160 participants of the ongoing ImmuneRACE study, and 1,000 to 1,500 subjects contributed by 6 global collaborators. A de-identified subject ID, COVID-19 status, age in years and sex were almost always included in the sample metadata. Where HLA class I and class II types were available, the types were taken from metadata supplied by the sample provider, not from assay-based typing. Overall study outcomes, separate from this receptor: The quantity of clinical and demographic metadata differed by source and by participant and was supplied without curation.

Sequencing was performed on peripheral blood. The sequence was obtained from a human donor in a cohort sampled during active COVID-19. In this chain, TRBV15 is recombined with TRBJ1-2; 9 central nucleotides agree with TRBD1. The CDR3 region has the sequence CATSRDRTGDGYTF. The DNA reads TGTGCCACCAGCAGAGATAGGACAGGGGATGGCTACACCTTC.